One and the same sample provided the 24 T cell receptor beta chains below, sequenced in a study of shared clonotypes between healthy human individuals. Profiled with immunoSEQ multiplex PCR; TCRdb holds only in-frame clones, not every one. The repertoire holds more than 500,000 clones, with around 95% as singletons. Naivety among CD8 cells was defined by CD45RO negativity and positive CCR7 selection, thereby excluding terminally differentiated effector memory CD45RA+ cells. The source material was naive CD8+ T cells sorted from blood. The receptors originated from a woman aged 30 to 39 in good health.

The gene calls are TRBV5-4 and TRBJ2-5; 8 nucleotides align to TRBD2. Germline CDR1 reads SGHNT; CDR2 reads YYREEE (reference sequence). This CDR3 spans 13 amino acids. The ends lost 5 bases at V and 3 bases at J; junction bases unmatched: 3. This CDR3 is CASRDGGEETQYF. The CDR3 DNA follows: TGTGCCAGCAGAGACGGGGGGGAAGAGACCCAGTACTTC.

The chain recombines TRBV6-5 with TRBJ2-1; D not resolved. Germline V gene data show CDR1 as MNHEY and CDR2 as SVGAGI. The V end lost 3 bases, the J end lost 4 bases, and 16 bases lay between the germline ends. The CDR3 sequence is 16 residues long. The chain's CDR3 is CASSYSQAPEYNEQFF. In nucleotides, the CDR3 is TGTGCCAGCAGTTATTCCCAGGCCCCAGAGTACAATGAGCAGTTCTTC.

This rearrangement joins TRBV15 to TRBJ1-2; TRBD1 might be the D (6 bases). Germline CDR1 reads LNHNV; CDR2 reads YYDKDF (reference sequence). This CDR3 has 14 amino acids. The germline V and J ends were trimmed by 2 bases and 3 bases, with 10 bases remaining between them. In nucleotides, the CDR3 is TGTGCCACCAGCAGACAGAAGGGGGACTATGGCTACACCTTC. Translation: CATSRQKGDYGYTF. Complete variable domain (other parts from reference TRBV15 and TRBJ1-2): DAMVIQNPRYQVTQFGKPVTLSCSQTLNHNVMYWYQQKSSQAPKLLFHYYDKDFNNEADTPDNFQSRRPNTSFCFLDIRSPGLGDTAMYLCATSRQKGDYGYTFGSGTRLTVV.

The rearrangement joins TRBV27 to TRBJ2-5; TRBD2 matches at 8 bases. The V gene's germline CDR1 is MNHEY and CDR2 SMNVEV (reference sequence). The ends lost 2 bases at V and 4 bases at J; junction bases unmatched: 9. The CDR3 consists of 16 residues. For the CDR3, the DNA is TGTGCCAGCAGTTTAGGACCGCGGGGGGTTTTAGAGACCCAGTACTTC. Translation gives CASSLGPRGVLETQYF.

A single count supports this clone. This CDR3 is also generated by other DNA sequences in the sample. The chain employs TRBV28 and TRBJ2-7; possibly TRBD1 for D (6 bases). The CDR3 runs 14 residues. Trimming stripped 3 bases from V and 1 base from J, with 10 bases between. Looked up from germline, CDR1 is MDHEN and CDR2 is SYDVKM. The CDR3 spells CASSLAGDSYEQYF. The DNA for the CDR3 is TGTGCCAGCAGTTTGGCAGGGGATTCCTACGAGCAGTACTTC.

The chain has TRBV6-5 and TRBJ2-6; D not certain. This CDR3 comprises 15 residues. V was trimmed by 4 bases and J by 0 bases, leaving 7 bases between them. Germline CDR1 is MNHEY and CDR2 is SVGAGI. The CDR3 reads CASSSTLSGANVLTF. CDR3 coding DNA: TGTGCCAGCAGTTCGACACTCTCTGGGGCCAACGTCCTGACTTTC.

The chain uses TRBV4-1 and TRBJ1-3; D is undetermined. V dropped 0 bases and J dropped 1 base, with 7 bases sitting between them. The CDR3 contains 15 residues. Germline V CDR1 and CDR2: MGHRA, YSYEKL. As DNA, the CDR3 is TGCGCCAGCAGCCAAGACAGACGATCTGGAAACACCATATATTTT. Its protein product is CASSQDRRSGNTIYF.

J is TRBJ2-1 and V is TRBV19; 12 nucleotides match TRBD2. Germline values: CDR1 LNHDA, CDR2 SQIVND (reference sequence). Germline trimming cut 6 bases from V and 7 bases from J; bases unmatched to any gene: 10. This CDR3 is built from 16 residues. The CDR3 DNA follows: TGTGCCAGTAGCCTGAACCTAGCGGGAGGGGTGAATGAGCAGTTCTTC. Amino acid sequence: CASSLNLAGGVNEQFF. Combining the CDR3 with reference TRBV19 and TRBJ2-1 gives the whole variable domain DGGITQSPKYLFRKEGQNVTLSCEQNLNHDAMYWYRQDPGQGLRLIYYSQIVNDFQKGDIAEGYSVSREKKESFPLTVTSAQKNPTAFYLCASSLNLAGGVNEQFFGPGTRLTVL.

The chain couples TRBV19 to TRBJ1-5; 9 nucleotides align to TRBD1. The germline V gene has CDR1 LNHDA and CDR2 SQIVND (reference sequence). J gave up 0 bases and V 6 bases, and 15 bases lay outside the gene matches. This CDR3 has 19 residues. CDR3 residues: CASSIRDRGITNSNQPQHF. Here the CDR3 DNA reads TGTGCCAGTAGCATAAGAGACAGGGGGATTACTAATAGCAATCAGCCCCAGCATTTT.

The V call is TRBV9, the J call TRBJ2-7; D not certain. Germline values: CDR1 SGDLS, CDR2 YYNGEE. This CDR3 comprises 13 residues. V was shortened by 0 bases and J by 1 base, with 5 bases between the two germline ends. The CDR3 here is CASSVDESYEQYF. For the CDR3, the DNA is TGTGCCAGCAGCGTAGACGAGTCCTACGAGCAGTACTTC. The whole variable domain, filled in from reference TRBV9 and TRBJ2-7, reads DSGVTQTPKHLITATGQRVTLRCSPRSGDLSVYWYQQSLDQGLQFLIQYYNGEERAKGNILERFSAQQFPDLHSELNLSSLELGDSALYFCASSVDESYEQYFGPGTRLTVT.

The chain combines TRBV7-9 with TRBJ1-1; maybe TRBD1 (5 bases). Looked up from germline, CDR1 is SEHNR and CDR2 is FQNEAQ (reference sequence). The CDR3 totals 16 residues. Trimming removed 2 bases at V and 0 bases at J, with 13 bases between. The CDR3 coding sequence is TGTGCCAGCAGCTTACCCCGGGGGATGCTGAACACTGAAGCTTTCTTT. Translation gives CASSLPRGMLNTEAFF.

This clone was observed a handful of times. The genes are TRBV7-6 and TRBJ1-5; 9 positions agree with TRBD1. The trim removed 5 bases at V and 4 bases at J, leaving 3 bases unmatched. This CDR3 comprises 14 residues. Germline V gives CDR1 SGHVS, CDR2 FNYEAQ. The CDR3 region has the DNA TGTGCCAGCAGCACGGGACAGGGAAATCAGCCCCAGCATTTT. This sequence encodes CASSTGQGNQPQHF.

As to this clone: In the same sample, other DNA sequences code for this CDR3. V gene TRBV6-5 combines with J gene TRBJ1-4, with TRBD1 identical over 9 bases. CDR1 is MNHEY and CDR2 is SVGAGI in the germline V gene. The CDR3 extends over 12 amino acids. Trimming removed 6 bases from V and 8 bases from J; junction bases left unmatched: 1. CDR3 protein: CASRTGGEKLFF. The CDR3 bases are TGTGCCAGCAGAACAGGGGGCGAAAAACTGTTTTTT.

The chain employs TRBV5-4 and TRBJ2-3, with 10 bases aligning to TRBD1. This CDR3 comprises 16 residues. The junction had 5 bases not matched to a gene; V was cut back by 2 bases and J by 2 bases. Germline V gives CDR1 SGHNT, CDR2 YYREEE (reference sequence). The CDR3 reads CASSFLGQGITDTQYF. CDR3 in DNA: TGTGCCAGCAGCTTTTTGGGACAGGGGATCACAGATACGCAGTATTTT.

V gene TRBV6-5 combines with J gene TRBJ2-3, with 10 bases matching TRBD1. V was clipped by 8 bases and J by 3 bases; unmatched bases: 2. Germline assignment: CDR1 MNHEY and CDR2 SVGAGI. The CDR3 has 13 residues. The CDR3 coding sequence is TGTGCCAGCTGGGGACAGGGGACAGATACGCAGTATTTT. Amino acids: CASWGQGTDTQYF.

This clone is a singleton in its sample. The J gene is TRBJ2-1, the V gene TRBV7-3, with unresolved D. V was clipped by 5 bases and J by 2 bases, with 13 bases between them. The CDR3 is 15 amino acids. The V gene's germline CDR1 is SGHTA and CDR2 FQGTGA. The DNA of the CDR3 is TGTGCCAGCAGCACCGACCGGCAAGCCTACAATGAGCAGTTCTTC. It encodes CASSTDRQAYNEQFF.

V gene TRBV7-6 combines with J gene TRBJ2-1; TRBD1 or TRBD2 may be the D gene (5 bases each). Trimming removed 5 bases at V and 10 bases at J, with 15 bases between. The CDR3 covers 13 residues. Germline V gene lookup returns CDR1 SGHVS and CDR2 FNYEAQ. CDR3 sequence: CASSRRDQEEQFF. The CDR3 DNA sequence: TGTGCCAGCAGCCGACGGGACCAGGAAGAGCAGTTCTTC.

This clone has a single count. The V call is TRBV28, the J call TRBJ2-3, with TRBD2 as a possible D gene (7 bases). The CDR3 spans 17 residues. The germline V and J ends were trimmed by 5 bases and 2 bases, with 20 bases remaining between them. Germline CDR1 MDHEN, CDR2 SYDVKM. CDR3: CASSPFVSGGHTDTQYF. DNA for the CDR3: TGTGCCAGCAGTCCTTTTGTGTCCGGGGGGCACACAGATACGCAGTATTTT.

The chain combines TRBV28 with TRBJ2-3; 12 nucleotides agree with TRBD2. The CDR3 loop spans 18 amino acids. Trimming took 2 bases from V and 3 from J; bases not matched to a gene: 9. Germline V gene lookup returns CDR1 MDHEN and CDR2 SYDVKM. The CDR3 spells CASSLGTSGPRGTDTQYF. In nucleotides, the CDR3 is TGTGCCAGCAGTTTAGGGACTAGCGGGCCCAGGGGGACAGATACGCAGTATTTT.

The chain employs TRBV27 and TRBJ2-1, with D uncertain. CDR1 is MNHEY and CDR2 is SMNVEV in the germline V gene (reference sequence). The CDR3 is 14 residues long. V was clipped by 7 bases and J by 6 bases, with 16 bases between them. DNA of the CDR3: TGTGCCAGCAAGTTCGGTGGCAAATTCAATGAGCAGTTCTTC. It encodes CASKFGGKFNEQFF.

CDR3 DNA sequence: TGTGCCAGCAGTGAAGCCGGGACACTCTTTAGCAATCAGCCCCAGCATTTT. Amino acids: CASSEAGTLFSNQPQHF. This chain uses TRBV2 with TRBJ1-5; tentative D call: TRBD1 (6 bases). V was cut by 0 bases and J by 0 bases, with 12 bases left in between. The CDR3 sequence is 17 residues long. Germline V lookup: CDR1 SNHLY, CDR2 FYNNEI.

This clone is a singleton in its sample. V gene TRBV28 combines with J gene TRBJ2-7; no definite D call. V was pared by 3 bases and J by 3 bases, with 15 bases between. CDR3 length equals 15 residues. Germline-derived CDR1 and CDR2 are MDHEN and SYDVKM. The CDR3 DNA reads as TGTGCCAGCAGTTTTGTTCCATCCCGTTTCTACGAGCAGTACTTC. Translating gives CASSFVPSRFYEQYF.

CDR3 in DNA: TGTGCCAGCAGCTCAGCAACCGGGCCCAAGAACAATGAGCAGTTCTTC. Translating it yields CASSSATGPKNNEQFF. The chain uses TRBV7-9 and TRBJ2-1, with D hard to call. This CDR3 has 16 residues. Trimming removed 4 bases at V and 5 bases at J, with 18 bases between. Germline V gene lookup returns CDR1 SEHNR and CDR2 FQNEAQ (reference sequence).

The V call is TRBV28, the J call TRBJ2-2; 8 bases match TRBD2. After removal of 6 bases from V and 6 bases from J, the junction contained 21 bases not matched to a gene. This CDR3 has 19 residues. Germline CDR1 and CDR2: MDHEN and SYDVKM. The CDR3: CASSYTLISSGSTPGELFF. CDR3 DNA sequence: TGTGCCAGCAGCTATACCCTAATAAGCAGCGGGAGTACCCCCGGGGAGCTGTTTTTT.